Listed here are 11 T cell receptor beta chains from one sample, sequenced in a study of blood T cell repertoires in COVID-19. Only in-frame clones appear in the TCRdb table, and some are missing; sequencing was by immunoSEQ multiplex PCR. In the table there are about 240,000 clones, around 90% of which are singletons. Specimen: peripheral blood. These receptors all stem from a man in his sixties who had recovered from COVID-19.

This chain links TRBV30 with TRBJ2-3, with TRBD2 matching over 8 bases. Germline lookup yields CDR1 GTSNPN and CDR2 SVGIG (reference sequence). The V gene end was trimmed by 2 bases and the J gene end by 4 bases; junction bases not matched to a gene: 5. The CDR3 covers 14 residues. The CDR3: CAWSSGLAPDTQYF. The CDR3 nucleotides read TGTGCCTGGAGTTCCGGACTAGCCCCAGATACGCAGTATTTT.

J is TRBJ2-2 and V is TRBV18; 8 nucleotides match TRBD1. Unmatched junction bases numbered 2, after V lost 0 bases and J lost 5 bases. The germline V gene encodes CDR1 KGHSH and CDR2 LQKENI. This CDR3 comprises 15 residues. This chain's CDR3 is CASSPPQGATGELFF. The CDR3 DNA follows: TGTGCCAGCTCACCACCGCAGGGGGCGACCGGGGAGCTGTTTTTT.

CDR3 sequence: CASGSGADTQYF. The CDR3, as DNA: TGTGCTAGTGGTTCGGGGGCAGATACGCAGTATTTT. V usage is TRBV12-5 and J usage is TRBJ2-3, with D possibly TRBD2 on 6 matching bases. V lost 4 bases to trimming and J lost 4 bases, with 6 bases between them. CDR1 is LGHNT, CDR2 FRNRAP, per germline. The CDR3 consists of 12 residues.

The chain is built from TRBV28 and TRBJ1-2; D remains unclear. This CDR3 comprises 12 residues. Trimming cost V 6 bases and J 4 bases, with 9 bases left between them. Germline assignment: CDR1 MDHEN and CDR2 SYDVKM. CDR3 sequence (DNA): TGTGCCAGCAGCCCCCGGGGCTATGGCTACACCTTC. Residues: CASSPRGYGYTF.

The chain joins TRBV7-8 to TRBJ2-2; 8 bases align to TRBD1. Germline V gene lookup returns CDR1 SGHVS and CDR2 FQNEAQ. The V gene end was trimmed by 5 bases and the J gene end by 4 bases; junction bases not matched to a gene: 12. This CDR3 spans 17 amino acids. The CDR3 protein is CASSTLDRAPGTGELFF. CDR3 DNA sequence: TGTGCCAGCAGCACCTTGGACAGGGCCCCCGGCACCGGGGAGCTGTTTTTT.

The genes are TRBV5-1 and TRBJ2-1; 7 nucleotides agree with TRBD2. CDR1 is SGHRS, CDR2 YFSETQ, per germline. CDR3 length: 15 residues. V shed 1 base, J shed 5 bases, and the junction held 6 bases outside the gene matches. In DNA, the CDR3 is TGCGCCAGCAGCTTGACGGCGGGGGACCACAATGAGCAGTTCTTC. It specifies CASSLTAGDHNEQFF.

V is TRBV27 and J is TRBJ2-7, with D possibly being TRBD1 (6 bases). V lost 5 bases, J lost 2 bases, and 13 bases lay in between. The CDR3 totals 14 residues. Germline V lookup: CDR1 MNHEY, CDR2 SMNVEV (reference sequence). CDR3 amino acids: CASSVRDTTYEQYV. CDR3 DNA: TGTGCCAGCAGTGTCCGGGACACCACCTACGAGCAGTACGTC.

The rearrangement joins TRBV6-5 to TRBJ2-2, with D perhaps TRBD1 (5 bases). Per the germline V gene, CDR1 is MNHEY and CDR2 is SVGAGI. The V and J ends lost 1 base and 6 bases respectively, with 12 bases between them. CDR3 length: 15 residues. The CDR3 bases are TGTGCCAGCAGTTACTGGGCAGTAGGGGCCGGGGAGCTGTTTTTT. Translating it yields CASSYWAVGAGELFF.

This clone was counted ten times or more. The J gene is TRBJ2-6, the V gene TRBV11-2; D ambiguous. V lost 5 bases and J 0 bases, leaving 8 bases between the germline ends. The CDR3 has 15 residues. Looked up from germline, CDR1 is SGHAT and CDR2 is FQNNGV. The CDR3 here is CASSPGSSGANVLTF. In DNA, the CDR3 is TGTGCCAGCAGCCCAGGAAGCTCTGGGGCCAACGTCCTGACTTTC.

The V gene is TRBV11-3, the J gene TRBJ2-3; 11 bases agree with TRBD2. V was pared by 4 bases and J by 5 bases, with 8 bases of the junction left unmatched. CDR3 length: 16 amino acids. Germline V lookup: CDR1 SGHNT, CDR2 YENEEA. The CDR3, as DNA: TGTGCCAGCAGCTCCGGGACTAGCGGAAGTAAAGATACGCAGTATTTT. Its translation is CASSSGTSGSKDTQYF.

V usage is TRBV5-1 and J usage is TRBJ1-1; D gene unclear. Trimming shortened V by 7 bases and J by 0 bases, and 10 bases separated the two germline ends. CDR1 and CDR2 from the germline V gene are SGHRS and YFSETQ. The CDR3 has 13 residues. The CDR3 region is CASALRMNTEAFF. The CDR3 nucleotides read TGCGCCAGCGCGCTAAGAATGAACACTGAAGCTTTCTTT.